This paragraph reports one T cell receptor beta chain. The data belong to a study of blood T cell repertoires in COVID-19. Study in general: Samples representing acute and convalescent COVID-19 were sourced from the United States, Italy and Spain. The analysed material was cDNA or gDNA that came from T cells, B-cell-depleted T cells, or PBMCs.

Original methodology: Nucleated cell counts were estimated from reference gene primer amplification. The repertoire was sequenced with immunoSEQ multiplex PCR; TCRdb's copy has only in-frame clones and lacks some. For V, J and clone size, that table is used; D and trimming come from the DNA. Altogether about 170,000 clones are present, more than 65% being singletons, with the ten largest covering approximately 2.6%. Trimming at V came to 3 bases and at J to 0 bases, leaving 5 bases not matched to a gene. The CDR3 loop spans 15 amino acids. Sequenced: peripheral blood. The rearrangement uses TRBV5-3 and TRBJ2-5, with 7 bases that match TRBD1. TRBV5-3 is assigned to the ORF class and has an uncertain function. This receptor was obtained from a human donor with acute or convalescent COVID-19. The donor label of this sample is uncertain. CDR3 sequence reads: CARSSMGTDQETQYF. CDR3 bases: TGTGCCAGAAGCTCAATGGGGACAGACCAAGAGACCCAGTACTTC.